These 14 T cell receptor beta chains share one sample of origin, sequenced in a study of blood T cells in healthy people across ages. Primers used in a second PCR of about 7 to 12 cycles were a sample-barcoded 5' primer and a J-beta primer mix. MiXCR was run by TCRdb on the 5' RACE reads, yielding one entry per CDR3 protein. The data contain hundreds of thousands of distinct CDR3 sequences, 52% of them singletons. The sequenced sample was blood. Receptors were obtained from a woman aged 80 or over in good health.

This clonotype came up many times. The CDR3 DNA reads as TGTGCCAGCAGCCAAGGGCTATATGGGGCCAACGTCCTGACTTTC. It codes for CASSQGLYGANVLTF. This chain connects TRBV3-1 to TRBJ2-6; D is undetermined. The CDR3 has 15 amino acids. Between the trimmed V and J ends, which lost 1 base and 3 bases, there was a span of 7 bases. CDR1 is LGHDT, CDR2 YNNKEL, per germline (reference sequence).

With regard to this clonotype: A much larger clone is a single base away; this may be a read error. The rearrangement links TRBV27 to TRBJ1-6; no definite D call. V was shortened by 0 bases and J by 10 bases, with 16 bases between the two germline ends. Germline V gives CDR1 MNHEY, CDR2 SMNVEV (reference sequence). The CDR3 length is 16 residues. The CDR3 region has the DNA TGTGCCAGCAGTTTATCGAACTGTGACTCACGATCACCCCTCCACTTT. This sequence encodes CASSLSNCDSRSPLHF.

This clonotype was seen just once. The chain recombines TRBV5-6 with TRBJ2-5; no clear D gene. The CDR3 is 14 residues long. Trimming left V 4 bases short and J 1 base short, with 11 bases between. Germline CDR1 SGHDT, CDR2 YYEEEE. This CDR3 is CASSRTWGQETQYF. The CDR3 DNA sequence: TGTGCCAGCAGCCGAACGTGGGGCCAAGAGACCCAGTACTTC.

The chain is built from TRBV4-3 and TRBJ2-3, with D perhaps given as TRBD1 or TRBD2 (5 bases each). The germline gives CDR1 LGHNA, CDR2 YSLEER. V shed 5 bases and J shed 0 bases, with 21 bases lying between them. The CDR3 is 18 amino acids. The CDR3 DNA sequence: TGCGCCAGCAGCTACAATTGGGGCGGAGAGGGTAGCACAGATACGCAGTATTTT. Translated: CASSYNWGGEGSTDTQYF.

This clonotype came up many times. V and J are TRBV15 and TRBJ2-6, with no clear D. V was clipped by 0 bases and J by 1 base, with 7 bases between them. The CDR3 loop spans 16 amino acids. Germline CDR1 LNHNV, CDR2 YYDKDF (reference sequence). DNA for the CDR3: TGTGCCACCAGCAGAGATGTTGGTTCTGGGGCCAACGTCCTGACTTTC. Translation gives CATSRDVGSGANVLTF.

For the CDR3, the DNA is TGTGCCAGCGCCCCAGGGGCAACTGAAGCTTTCTTT. This codes for CASAPGATEAFF. V usage is TRBV12-3 or TRBV12-4 and J usage is TRBJ1-1, with D possibly being TRBD1 (6 bases). The CDR3 spans 12 residues. The V and J ends lost 8 bases and 5 bases respectively, with 12 bases between them.

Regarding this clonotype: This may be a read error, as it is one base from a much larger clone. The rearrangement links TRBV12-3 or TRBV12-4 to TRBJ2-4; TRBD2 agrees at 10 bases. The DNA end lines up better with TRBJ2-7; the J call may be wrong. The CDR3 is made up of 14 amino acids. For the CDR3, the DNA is TGTGCCAGCAGTCGGAATAGCGGGAGGTACGAGCAGTACTTC. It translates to CASSRNSGRYEQYF.

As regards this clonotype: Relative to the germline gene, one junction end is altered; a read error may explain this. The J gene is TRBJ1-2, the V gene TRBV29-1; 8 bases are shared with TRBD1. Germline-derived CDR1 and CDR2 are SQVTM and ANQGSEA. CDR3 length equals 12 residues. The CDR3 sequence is CSVEESGGGCTF. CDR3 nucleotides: TGCAGCGTTGAAGAGTCAGGGGGCGGCTGCACCTTC.

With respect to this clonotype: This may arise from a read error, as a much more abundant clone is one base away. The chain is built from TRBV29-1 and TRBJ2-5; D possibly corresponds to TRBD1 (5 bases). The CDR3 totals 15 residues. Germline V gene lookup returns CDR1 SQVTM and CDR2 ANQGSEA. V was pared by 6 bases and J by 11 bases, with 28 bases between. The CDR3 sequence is CSVPLGSGNFNEQYF. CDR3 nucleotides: TGCAGCGTCCCCTTAGGGTCAGGGAATTTCAATGAGCAGTACTTC.

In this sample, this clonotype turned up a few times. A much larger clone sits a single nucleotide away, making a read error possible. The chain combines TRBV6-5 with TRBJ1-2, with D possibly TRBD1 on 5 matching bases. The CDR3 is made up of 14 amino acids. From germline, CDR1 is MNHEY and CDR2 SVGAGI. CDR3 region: CASSDSGTARGYTF. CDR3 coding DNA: TGTGCCAGCAGTGACTCCGGGACCGCAAGAGGCTACACCTTC.

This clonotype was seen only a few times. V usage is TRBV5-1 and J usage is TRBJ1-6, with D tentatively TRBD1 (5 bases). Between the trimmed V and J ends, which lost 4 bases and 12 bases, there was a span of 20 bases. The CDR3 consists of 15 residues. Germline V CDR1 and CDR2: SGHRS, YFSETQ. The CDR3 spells CASSEMTALVGPLHF. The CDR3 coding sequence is TGCGCCAGCAGCGAAATGACAGCACTCGTAGGACCCCTCCACTTT.

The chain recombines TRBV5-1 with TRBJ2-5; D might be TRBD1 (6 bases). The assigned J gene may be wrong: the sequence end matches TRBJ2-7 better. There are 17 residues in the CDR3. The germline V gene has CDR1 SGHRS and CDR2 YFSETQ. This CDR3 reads CASSPRPSGARNYEQYF. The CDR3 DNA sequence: TGCGCCAGCAGCCCTAGACCCTCAGGGGCGCGGAACTACGAGCAGTACTTC.

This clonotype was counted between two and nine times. This CDR3 is CASSDVGYEQYF. CDR3 nucleotide sequence: TGTGCCAGCAGCGACGTAGGTTACGAGCAGTACTTC. The rearrangement joins TRBV6-6 to TRBJ2-7; no clear D gene. The CDR3 is 12 residues long. CDR1 and CDR2 from the germline V gene are MNHNY and SVGAGI (reference sequence). V was shortened by 6 bases and J by 4 bases, with 10 bases between the two germline ends.

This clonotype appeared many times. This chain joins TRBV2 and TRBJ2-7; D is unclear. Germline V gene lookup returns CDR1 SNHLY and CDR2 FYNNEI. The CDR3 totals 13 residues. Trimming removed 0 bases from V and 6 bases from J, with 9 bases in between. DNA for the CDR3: TGTGCCAGCAGTGAAGCGGACCAAGGCGAGCAGTACTTC. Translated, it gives CASSEADQGEQYF.